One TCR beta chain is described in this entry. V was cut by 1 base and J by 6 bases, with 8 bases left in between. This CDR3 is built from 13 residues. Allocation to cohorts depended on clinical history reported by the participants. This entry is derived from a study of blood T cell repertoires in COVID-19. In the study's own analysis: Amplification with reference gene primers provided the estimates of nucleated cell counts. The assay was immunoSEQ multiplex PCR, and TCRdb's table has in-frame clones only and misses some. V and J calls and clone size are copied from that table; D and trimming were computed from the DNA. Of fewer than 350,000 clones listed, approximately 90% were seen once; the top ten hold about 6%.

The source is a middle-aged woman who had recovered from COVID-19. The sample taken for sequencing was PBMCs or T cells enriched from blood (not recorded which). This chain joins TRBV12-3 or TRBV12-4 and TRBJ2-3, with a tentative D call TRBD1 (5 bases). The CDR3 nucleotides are TGTGCCAGCAGTTTAGTCCCAGGGGATACGCAGTATTTT. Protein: CASSLVPGDTQYF.